The present T cell receptor (beta chain) was sequenced within a study of T cell clusters in autoimmune cytopenias. The CDR3 covers 16 residues. Germline values: CDR1 MNHNS, CDR2 SASEGT. TRB rearrangements were amplified by touch-down multiplex PCR with mixed TRB-A/B primers. TCRdb re-called the multiplex PCR reads and gives one entry per CDR3 protein, without DNA. Its clone listing holds around 7,000 distinct CDR3 sequences. TRB amplification used around 260 ng of peripheral blood genomic DNA. These data are also associated with another study on T cell repertoires in aging, cancer and after chemotherapy. From that report: About 8.8 million TCR reads made up the full dataset. These repertoire data do not allow conclusions about immunological memory after chemotherapy.

This TCR was sampled from a human donor in good health. Input material: peripheral blood. This chain uses TRBV6-1 with TRBJ1-6; there is no DNA to check the TCRdb D call of TRBD1. CDR3 loop: CASSAYRGQANSPLHF.